This T cell receptor beta chain was retrieved from a study of blood T cell repertoires in COVID-19. At the level of the study: Some COVID-19 samples were acute and others convalescent; all came from the United States, Italy and Spain. PBMCs, B-cell-depleted T cells, or T cells were the source of the cDNA or gDNA that made up the material.

Germline V gene data show CDR1 as MNHNS and CDR2 as SASEGT. The J segment lost 11 bases and the V segment lost 2 bases, leaving 3 bases of the junction unmatched. This CDR3 spans 11 amino acids. This clone has only one observation. Clones were read by immunoSEQ multiplex PCR, and TCRdb kept only the in-frame ones, dropping some. There are about 19,000 clones in the sample; 87% occur only once, and roughly 8.7% lies in the top ten. The chain links TRBV6-1 to TRBJ2-7; 7 bases align to TRBD1. This TCR derives from a human donor in a cohort sampled during active COVID-19. The donor label of this sample is uncertain. Input material: peripheral blood. The DNA for the CDR3 is TGTGCCAGCAGTGAACGGCAGGGGGAGTACTTC. Its translation: CASSERQGEYF.